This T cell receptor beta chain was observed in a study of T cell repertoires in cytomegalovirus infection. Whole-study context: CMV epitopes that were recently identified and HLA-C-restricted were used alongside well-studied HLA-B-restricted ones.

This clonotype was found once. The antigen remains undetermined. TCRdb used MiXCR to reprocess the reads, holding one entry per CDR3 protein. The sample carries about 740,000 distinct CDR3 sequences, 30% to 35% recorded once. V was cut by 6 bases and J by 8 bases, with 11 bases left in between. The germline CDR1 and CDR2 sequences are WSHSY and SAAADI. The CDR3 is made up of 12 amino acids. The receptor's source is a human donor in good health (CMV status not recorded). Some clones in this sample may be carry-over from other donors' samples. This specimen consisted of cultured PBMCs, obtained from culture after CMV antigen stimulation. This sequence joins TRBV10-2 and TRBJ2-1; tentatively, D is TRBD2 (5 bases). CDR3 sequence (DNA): TGCGCCAGCAGGGACTGGCTCGATGAGCAGTTCTTC. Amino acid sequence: CASRDWLDEQFF.